This T cell receptor beta chain came from a study of blood T cells in healthy people across ages. Study results and caveats: Relative to aged donors, long-lived donors carried more naive CD4+ cells and displayed higher diversity.

Worth noting for this clonotype: Its target is unknown.

In germline, CDR1 is SGHTS, CDR2 YDEGEE. Trimming removed 1 base from V and 6 bases from J, with 11 bases in between. The CDR3 is 14 amino acids. Using a J-beta primer mix together with a sample-barcoded 5' primer, a second PCR was run for about 6 to 12 cycles. TCRdb re-called the 5' RACE reads with MiXCR, one entry per CDR3 protein. Among 900,000 to 950,000 distinct CDR3 sequences listed, roughly 29% were seen once. The same data also went into a second study, on T cells of mothers and their children.

Source material: blood. The V and J genes are TRBV5-8 and TRBJ1-5; D remains ambiguous. The TCR sequence derives from a woman aged 40 to 50 in good health. In DNA, the CDR3 is TGTGCCAGCAGCTTGTTTTTTTCGGGTCAGCCCCAGCATTTT. Protein sequence: CASSLFFSGQPQHF.